Listed below are T cell receptor beta chains from one sample, sequenced in a study of cytomegalovirus exposure and HLA in healthy donors. TCRdb's copy holds only in-frame clones and misses some; the assay was immunoSEQ multiplex PCR. Of roughly 120,000 clones listed, more than 85% are singletons. Sequences were obtained from PBMCs. These receptors all come from a man younger than 30 in good health and CMV-seropositive. Both conserved end residues are part of each CDR3. D genes are given only for firm matches. Clone size is shown for a subset of rows, as once, few, many or a class of expanded clone.

J gene: TRBJ2-2
V gene: TRBV29-1
clone size: -
D gene: -
CDR3 protein: CSVGEFANTGELFF
CDR3 DNA: TGCAGCGTGGGAGAGTTCGCGAACACCGGGGAGCTGTTTTTT

J gene: TRBJ2-2
V gene: TRBV2
clone size: -
D gene: -
CDR3 protein: CASSPYRDISTGELFF
CDR3 DNA: TGTGCCAGCAGTCCTTACCGGGACATCTCCACCGGGGAGCTGTTTTTT

J gene: TRBJ2-7
V gene: TRBV7-8
clone size: -
D gene: TRBD2
CDR3 protein: CASSLNSRGTSYEQYF
CDR3 DNA: TGTGCCAGCAGCTTAAATTCGCGGGGGACCTCCTACGAGCAGTACTTC

J gene: TRBJ2-7
V gene: TRBV28
clone size: -
D gene: -
CDR3 protein: CASSLGTPGYEQYF
CDR3 DNA: TGTGCCAGCAGTCTCGGGACACCCGGCTACGAGCAGTACTTC

J gene: TRBJ2-7
V gene: TRBV7-9
clone size: -
D gene: TRBD1
CDR3 protein: CASSLGTGSYEQYF
CDR3 DNA: TGTGCCAGCAGCTTAGGGACAGGGAGCTACGAGCAGTACTTC

J gene: TRBJ1-2
V gene: TRBV7-9
clone size: -
D gene: -
CDR3 protein: CASSPDSYYGYTF
CDR3 DNA: TGTGCCAGCAGCCCAGACAGTTACTATGGCTACACCTTC

J gene: TRBJ1-5
V gene: TRBV5-1
clone size: few
D gene: -
CDR3 protein: CARRPPRPQHF
CDR3 DNA: TGCGCCAGGCGCCCTCCTCGGCCCCAGCATTTT

J gene: TRBJ1-1
V gene: TRBV29-1
clone size: -
D gene: TRBD1
CDR3 protein: CSVGGQLNTEAFF
CDR3 DNA: TGCAGCGTAGGGGGACAGTTAAACACTGAAGCTTTCTTT

J gene: TRBJ2-7
V gene: TRBV7-2
clone size: -
D gene: TRBD1
CDR3 protein: CASIKTGTAYEQYF
CDR3 DNA: TGTGCCAGCATCAAAACTGGGACAGCCTACGAGCAGTACTTC

J gene: TRBJ1-5
V gene: TRBV5-6
clone size: -
D gene: -
CDR3 protein: CASSLGQAGLPQHF
CDR3 DNA: TGTGCCAGCAGCTTGGGCCAGGCGGGTCTACCCCAGCATTTT